The rows below give T cell receptor beta chains drawn from one sample of a study of a mutant IDH1 vaccine in newly diagnosed glioma. Using immunoSEQ multiplex PCR, the repertoire was profiled, and TCRdb retains in-frame clones only, with some absent. This sample has about 83,000 clones; roughly nine tenths occur once, and the top ten carry more than 0.5%. Antigens for these TCRs are unknown. The material sequenced was PBMCs, taken from a glioma patient whose treatment included an IDH1 peptide vaccine. These receptors were collected from a woman in her 50s with glioma. CDR3s include the opening cysteine and the closing phenylalanine or tryptophan. A D gene is named only where the DNA matches it firmly. Not all rows give a size; the values are once, few, many and, for expanded clones, a class.

cdr3_length	v_call	clone_size	d_call	j_call	cdr3_aa	cdr3_nt
13	TRBV30	.	.	TRBJ1-2	CAWGTDLNYGYTF	TGTGCCTGGGGGACTGACCTTAACTATGGCTACACCTTC
19	TRBV4-1	once	TRBD2	TRBJ2-4	CASSQGLAEFLPTKNIQYF	TGCGCCAGCAGCCAAGGACTAGCGGAGTTCTTGCCAACCAAAAACATTCAGTACTTC
14	TRBV28	.	.	TRBJ2-5	CASSLTSTQETQYF	TGTGCCAGCAGTTTGACCAGTACCCAAGAGACCCAGTACTTC
13	TRBV7-3	.	.	TRBJ1-5	CASSSSRDQPQHF	TGTGCCAGCAGCTCGTCACGAGATCAGCCCCAGCATTTT
17	TRBV19	.	.	TRBJ1-3	CASSIEGPQGSGNTIYF	TGTGCCAGTAGTATAGAGGGGCCTCAGGGGTCTGGAAACACCATATATTTT
18	TRBV7-3	.	TRBD2	TRBJ2-3	CASSPSGGSGRALDTQYF	TGTGCCAGCAGCCCCAGCGGGGGCAGCGGGAGGGCCTTAGATACGCAGTATTTT
14	TRBV12-5	once	.	TRBJ1-2	CASAPLTGNYGYTF	TGTGCTAGTGCCCCCCTGACAGGAAACTATGGCTACACCTTC
15	TRBV5-4	.	TRBD2	TRBJ2-7	CASSLKREFSYEQYF	TGTGCCAGCAGCTTGAAGCGGGAGTTCTCCTACGAGCAGTACTTC
14	TRBV9	.	TRBD1	TRBJ1-4	CASSPDRGREKLFF	TGTGCCAGCAGCCCAGACAGGGGAAGGGAAAAACTGTTTTTT
14	TRBV30	.	TRBD2	TRBJ2-5	CAWSSGRAQETQYF	TGTGCCTGGAGTAGCGGGAGGGCGCAAGAGACCCAGTACTTC
16	TRBV28	.	TRBD1	TRBJ2-5	CASSRGTVQFQETQYF	TGTGCCAGCAGTAGGGGGACAGTACAGTTCCAAGAGACCCAGTACTTC
15	TRBV10-1	few	TRBD1	TRBJ2-1	CASNSPGQGVNEQFF	TGCGCCAGCAATTCCCCGGGACAGGGGGTCAATGAGCAGTTCTTC